This TCR beta chain came from a study of CD8 T cells in Susac syndrome. Reverse transcription used about 0.45 to 1 ug RNA and random hexamers. TCRdb redid the calling of the immunoSEQ multiplex PCR reads with MiXCR, one entry per CDR3 protein. The table has approximately 160,000 distinct CDR3 sequences, approximately 94% seen once. This clonotype was recorded only once. This clonotype was obtained from a human donor with multiple sclerosis. The specimen was CD4+ T cells from PBMCs.

The chain's CDR3 is CASNDPGTAYYGYTF. CDR3 nucleotides: TGTGCCAGTAACGACCCTGGGACCGCCTACTATGGCTACACCTTC. V and J are TRBV19 and TRBJ1-2; maybe TRBD1 (5 bases). Germline CDR1 LNHDA, CDR2 SQIVND (reference sequence). Trimming stripped 7 bases from V and 3 bases from J, with 18 bases between. This CDR3 has 15 residues.